This T cell receptor beta chain emerged from a study of shared clonotypes between healthy human individuals. The V end lost 4 bases, the J end lost 0 bases, and 7 bases lay between the germline ends. The germline gives CDR1 SGHRS, CDR2 YFSETQ. The CDR3 totals 14 residues. TCRdb's table, derived via immunoSEQ multiplex PCR, lists solely in-frame clones and lacks some. The sample has roughly 1,500,000 clones; roughly 98% are singletons. The J gene is TRBJ2-2, the V gene TRBV5-1, with D tentatively TRBD1 (5 bases). The source of this sequence is a man aged 30 to 45 in good health. The sequencing sample was made of naive CD4+ T cells sorted from blood. Noted subset: CD45RA+ positively selected. CDR3 residues: CASSADTNTGELFF. CDR3 DNA: TGCGCCAGCAGCGCGGACACGAACACCGGGGAGCTGTTTTTT.